The clone carrying this T cell receptor beta chain was picked up one time. The data stem from a study of blood T cell repertoires in COVID-19. In the study overall: From the United States, Italy and Spain came samples of acute and convalescent COVID-19.

V dropped 2 bases and J dropped 5; count of bases not matched to a gene: 3. Looked up from germline, CDR1 is KGHDR and CDR2 is SFDVKD. The CDR3 spans 15 residues. Per the original methods: Counts of nucleated cells, estimated from reference gene primer amplification, were obtained. The table came from immunoSEQ multiplex PCR; TCRdb's copy has only in-frame clones and leaves some out. V and J calls and clone size come straight from that table; D and trimming were deduced from the DNA. The repertoire has around 260,000 clones, more than 80% of them found once; the top ten carry 2.5% to 3.5%. Sequenced: peripheral blood. This clonotype was sampled from a woman aged 30 to 39 with active or convalescent COVID-19. This rearrangement joins TRBV24-1 to TRBJ1-4, with 8 bases aligning to TRBD1. The CDR3 loop reads CATSDSQGGNEKLFF. The CDR3 nucleotides are TGTGCCACCAGTGATTCACAGGGGGGAAATGAAAAACTGTTTTTT.